Presented here are 19 T cell receptor beta chains from one specimen sequenced in a study of blood T cell repertoires in COVID-19. Measured with immunoSEQ multiplex PCR; TCRdb has only the in-frame clones, and not every one. The sample lists 200,000 to 300,000 clones; about 89% were seen once. The sample consisted of PBMCs or T cells enriched from blood (not recorded which). These receptor sequences come from a man between 40 and 49 years old who had recovered from COVID-19.

This sequence joins TRBV27 and TRBJ2-7; a possible D gene is TRBD1 (6 bases). Trimming took off 5 bases at V and 2 bases at J, with 22 bases between the two ends. CDR1 and CDR2 (germline): MNHEY, SMNVEV (reference sequence). The CDR3 length is 17 residues. CDR3 region: CASSNQRLTGEPYEQYF. The DNA for the CDR3 is TGTGCCAGCAGTAATCAGCGCTTGACAGGTGAACCCTACGAGCAGTACTTC.

V is TRBV6-2 or TRBV6-3 and J is TRBJ2-1; 7 bases are shared with TRBD2. CDR3 length: 17 amino acids. Germline loops: CDR1 MNHEY, CDR2 SVGEGT. Trimming at V came to 1 base and at J to 8 bases, leaving 14 bases not matched to a gene. CDR3 in amino acids: CASSYLFGREDSHEQFF. In DNA form, the CDR3 reads TGTGCCAGCAGTTACTTGTTTGGACGGGAGGATTCCCATGAGCAGTTCTTC.

The chain has TRBV6-5 and TRBJ2-7, with 8 nucleotides matching TRBD1. This CDR3 contains 15 residues. V was pared by 0 bases and J by 4 bases, with 5 bases of the junction left unmatched. The germline V gene has CDR1 MNHEY and CDR2 SVGAGI. CDR3 protein: CASSYSSGGGYEQYF. Here the CDR3 DNA reads TGTGCCAGCAGTTACTCGTCAGGGGGCGGATACGAGCAGTACTTC.

The chain is built from TRBV27 and TRBJ1-3, with 7 bases lining up with TRBD1. Germline CDR1 is MNHEY and CDR2 is SMNVEV (reference sequence). The CDR3 has 13 amino acids. Losses at the gene ends were 5 bases for V and 9 bases for J; bases not matched to a gene: 7. The CDR3 sequence is CASSLGQDRTIYF. For the CDR3, the DNA is TGTGCCAGCAGTCTCGGACAGGATCGCACCATATATTTT.

The V and J genes are TRBV6-5 and TRBJ1-2, with 7 bases aligning to TRBD1. CDR1 is MNHEY, CDR2 SVGAGI, per germline. V gave up 6 bases and J gave up 5 bases; unmatched junction bases: 9. The CDR3 loop spans 14 amino acids. The CDR3 DNA sequence: TGTGCCAGCAGCCAGGGTGACAGGGTATATGGCTACACCTTC. As protein: CASSQGDRVYGYTF.

CDR3 DNA sequence: TGTGCCAGCAGCTTCGAGACAGCGAACACTGAAGCTTTCTTT. This sequence encodes CASSFETANTEAFF. The chain combines TRBV7-9 with TRBJ1-1; tentative D call: TRBD1 (5 bases). Germline V CDR1 and CDR2: SEHNR, FQNEAQ (reference sequence). The CDR3 sequence is 14 residues long. The V and J ends lost 3 bases and 1 base respectively, with 9 bases between them.

The chain couples TRBV5-1 to TRBJ1-3; D is possibly TRBD1 (6 bases). This CDR3 has 14 residues. V was trimmed by 6 bases and J by 0 bases, leaving 10 bases between them. Germline CDR1 SGHRS, CDR2 YFSETQ. The CDR3 nucleotides read TGCGCCAGCATGGAGGACAGCTCTGGAAACACCATATATTTT. Its protein product is CASMEDSSGNTIYF.

The chain employs TRBV9 and TRBJ1-2, with no clear D. V lost 0 bases and J 7 bases, leaving 10 bases between the germline ends. The CDR3 spans 13 residues. Germline loops: CDR1 SGDLS, CDR2 YYNGEE. Here the CDR3 DNA reads TGTGCCAGCAGCGTAGCCGGGTTCGGTGGCTACACCTTC. Residues: CASSVAGFGGYTF.

J is TRBJ1-5 and V is TRBV2, with 8 bases identical to TRBD1. J lost 2 bases, V lost 7 bases, and 4 bases had no gene match. From germline, CDR1 is SNHLY and CDR2 FYNNEI. This CDR3 spans 14 amino acids. CDR3 loop: CASNRGQGNQPQHF. In nucleotides, the CDR3 is TGTGCCAGCAATAGGGGACAGGGCAATCAGCCCCAGCATTTT. The variable domain in full, completed from reference TRBV2 and TRBJ1-5, reads EPEVTQTPSHQVTQMGQEVILRCVPISNHLYFYWYRQILGQKVEFLVSFYNNEISEKSEIFDDQFSVERPDGSNFTLKIRSTKLEDSAMYFCASNRGQGNQPQHFGDGTRLSIL.

The gene calls are TRBV3-1 (or the pseudogene TRBV3-2) and TRBJ1-5; D might be TRBD1 (6 bases). V was cut by 2 bases and J by 0 bases, with 14 bases left in between. In germline, CDR1 is LGHDT, CDR2 YNNKEL (reference sequence). This CDR3 has 17 amino acids. CDR3 sequence: CASSQSPGAYSNQPQHF. The DNA of the CDR3 is TGTGCCAGCAGCCAATCCCCAGGGGCATATAGCAATCAGCCCCAGCATTTT.

DNA of the CDR3: TGTGCCAGCAGCTTAGGGACAGGATCGAACACTGAAGCTTTCTTT. This translates into CASSLGTGSNTEAFF. The chain carries TRBV7-6 and TRBJ1-1; 7 positions agree with TRBD1. The V segment lost 1 base and the J segment 1 base; nucleotides outside the gene matches: 3. Germline V gives CDR1 SGHVS, CDR2 FNYEAQ. The CDR3 contains 15 residues.

As concerns this clone: At one boundary the junction diverges from the germline segment, which might be a read error. This chain connects TRBV7-7 to TRBJ2-7; 16 positions match TRBD2. CDR1 and CDR2 (germline): SSHAT, FNYEAQ (reference sequence). The CDR3 has 17 amino acids. The CDR3 region has the DNA TGTGCTAGCAGCTTAGGGACTAGCGGGGGGGCCCTGGACGAGCAGTACTTC. It translates to CASSLGTSGGALDEQYF.

The V gene is TRBV5-1, the J gene TRBJ1-2; TRBD1 matches at 9 bases. The germline V gene encodes CDR1 SGHRS and CDR2 YFSETQ. V dropped 4 bases and J dropped 5; count of bases not matched to a gene: 9. The CDR3 length is 15 residues. The CDR3 DNA follows: TGCGCCAGCAGCCAGCCGGGACAGGGAGGTTATGGCTACACCTTC. This encodes CASSQPGQGGYGYTF.

The gene calls are TRBV29-1 and TRBJ2-2, with D tentatively TRBD1 (6 bases). V lost 1 base to trimming and J lost 2 bases, with 14 bases between them. Germline CDR1 and CDR2: SQVTM and ANQGSEA. The length of the CDR3 is 16 residues. The DNA for the CDR3 is TGCAGCGTTGAAGGCCAGGGGTATAGTAACACCGGGGAGCTGTTTTTT. This codes for CSVEGQGYSNTGELFF.

CDR3 nucleotides: TGTGCCAGCAGCTTAGGGACTAGCGGGAGTTTTTTCGATCACTACGAGCAGTACTTC. Residues: CASSLGTSGSFFDHYEQYF. The genes are TRBV7-6 and TRBJ2-7, with TRBD2 identical over 13 bases. Germline values: CDR1 SGHVS, CDR2 FNYEAQ. The J segment lost 3 bases and the V segment lost 1 base, leaving 12 bases of the junction unmatched. The CDR3 covers 19 residues. The full variable domain, its missing parts supplied by reference TRBV7-6 and TRBJ2-7, is GAGVSQSPRYKVTKRGQDVALRCDPISGHVSLYWYRQALGQGPEFLTYFNYEAQQDKSGLPNDRFSAERPEGSISTLTIQRTEQRDSAMYRCASSLGTSGSFFDHYEQYFGPGTRLTVT.

The chain employs TRBV7-2 and TRBJ2-1; D is possibly TRBD2 (5 bases). Germline assignment: CDR1 SGHTA and CDR2 FQGNSA. The CDR3 covers 15 residues. V shed 5 bases and J shed 7 bases, with 18 bases lying between them. The CDR3 nucleotides read TGTGCCAGCAGCCTAAGCCCCCTCACGGGGAATGAGCAGTTCTTC. It specifies CASSLSPLTGNEQFF.

V usage is TRBV28 and J usage is TRBJ2-7; D remains ambiguous. Trimming pared 5 bases from V and 5 bases from J, leaving 7 bases between. The germline V gene encodes CDR1 MDHEN and CDR2 SYDVKM. The CDR3 extends over 11 amino acids. The CDR3 DNA reads as TGTGCCAGCAGTGGGCTGAACGAGCAGTACTTC. This encodes CASSGLNEQYF.

The genes are TRBV7-8 and TRBJ2-3, with D possibly TRBD2 on 5 matching bases. Deletions cut 2 bases from V and 2 bases from J, with 11 bases between. CDR1 is SGHVS, CDR2 FQNEAQ, per germline. The CDR3 extends over 15 amino acids. CDR3 sequence (DNA): TGTGCCAGCAGCTTAATGGAGCGGTCCACAGATACGCAGTATTTT. As protein: CASSLMERSTDTQYF.

The chain carries TRBV5-4 and TRBJ2-7; possible D gene TRBD1, 5 bases. V was cut by 2 bases and J by 3 bases, with 15 bases left in between. The CDR3 sequence is 15 residues long. Germline V CDR1 and CDR2: SGHNT, YYREEE (reference sequence). DNA of the CDR3: TGTGCCAGCAGCTTATCTTATGACAGAAACTACGAGCAGTACTTC. Protein: CASSLSYDRNYEQYF.